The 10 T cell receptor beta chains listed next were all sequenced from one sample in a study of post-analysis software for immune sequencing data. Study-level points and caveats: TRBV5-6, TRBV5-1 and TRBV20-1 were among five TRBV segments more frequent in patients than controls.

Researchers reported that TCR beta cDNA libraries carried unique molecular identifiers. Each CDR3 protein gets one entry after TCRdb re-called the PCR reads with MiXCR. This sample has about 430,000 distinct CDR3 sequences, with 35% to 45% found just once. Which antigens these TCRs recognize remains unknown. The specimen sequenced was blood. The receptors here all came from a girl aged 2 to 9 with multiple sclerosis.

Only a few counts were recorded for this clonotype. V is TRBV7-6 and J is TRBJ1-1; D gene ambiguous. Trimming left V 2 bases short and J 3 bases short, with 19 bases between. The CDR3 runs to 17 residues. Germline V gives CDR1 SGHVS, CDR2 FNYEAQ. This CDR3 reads CASSLKAGSSQDTEAFF. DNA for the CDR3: TGTGCCAGCAGCTTAAAGGCAGGCTCAAGCCAGGACACTGAAGCTTTCTTT.

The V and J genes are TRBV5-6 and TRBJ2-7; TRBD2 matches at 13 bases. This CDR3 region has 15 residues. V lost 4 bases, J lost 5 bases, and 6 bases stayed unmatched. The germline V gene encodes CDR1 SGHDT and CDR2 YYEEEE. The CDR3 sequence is CASSPGLAGDDEQYF. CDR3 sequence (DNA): TGTGCCAGCAGCCCAGGACTAGCGGGAGACGACGAGCAGTACTTC.

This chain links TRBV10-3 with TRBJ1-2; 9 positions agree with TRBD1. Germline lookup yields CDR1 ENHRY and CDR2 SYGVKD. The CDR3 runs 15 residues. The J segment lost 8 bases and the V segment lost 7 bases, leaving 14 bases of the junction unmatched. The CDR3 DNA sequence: TGTGCCATCAAAGTTGGGGACAGGGAGCGCGAGGGCTACACCTTC. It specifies CAIKVGDREREGYTF.

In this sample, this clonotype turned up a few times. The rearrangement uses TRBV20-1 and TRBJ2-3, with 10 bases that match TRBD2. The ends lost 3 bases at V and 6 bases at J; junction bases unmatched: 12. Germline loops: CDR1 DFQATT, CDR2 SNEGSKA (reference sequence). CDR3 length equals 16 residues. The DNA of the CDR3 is TGCAGTGCTAGTCTCCCTAGCGGGGGTATAATTGATACGCAGTATTTT. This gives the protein CSASLPSGGIIDTQYF.

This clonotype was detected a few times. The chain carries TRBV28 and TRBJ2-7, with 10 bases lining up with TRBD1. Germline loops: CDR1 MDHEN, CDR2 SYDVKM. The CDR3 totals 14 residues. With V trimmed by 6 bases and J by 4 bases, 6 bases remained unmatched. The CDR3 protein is CASRRTGGQYEQYF. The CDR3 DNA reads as TGTGCCAGCAGGCGGACAGGGGGGCAGTACGAGCAGTACTTC.

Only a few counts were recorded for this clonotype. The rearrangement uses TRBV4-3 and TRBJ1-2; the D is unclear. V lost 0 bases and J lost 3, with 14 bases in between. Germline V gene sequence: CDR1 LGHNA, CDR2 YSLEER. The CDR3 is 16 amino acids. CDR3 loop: CASSQDLLGGDYGYTF. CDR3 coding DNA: TGCGCCAGCAGCCAAGACCTTCTGGGTGGAGACTATGGCTACACCTTC.

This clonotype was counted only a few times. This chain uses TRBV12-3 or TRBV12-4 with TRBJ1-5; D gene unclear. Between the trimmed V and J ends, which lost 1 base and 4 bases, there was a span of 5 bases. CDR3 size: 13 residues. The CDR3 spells CASSLVRNQPQHF. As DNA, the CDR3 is TGTGCCAGCAGTTTAGTAAGGAATCAGCCCCAGCATTTT.

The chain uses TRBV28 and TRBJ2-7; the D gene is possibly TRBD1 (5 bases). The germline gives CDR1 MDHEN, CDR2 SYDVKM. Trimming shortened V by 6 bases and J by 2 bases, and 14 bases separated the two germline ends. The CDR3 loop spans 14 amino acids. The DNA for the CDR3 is TGTGCCAGCAGCACGACAGTCCTCCCCTACGAGCAGTACTTC. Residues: CASSTTVLPYEQYF.

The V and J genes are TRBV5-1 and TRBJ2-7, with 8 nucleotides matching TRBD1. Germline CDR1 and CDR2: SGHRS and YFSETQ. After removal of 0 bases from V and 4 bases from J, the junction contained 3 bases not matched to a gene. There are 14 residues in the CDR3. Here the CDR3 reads CASSLDRDRYEQYF. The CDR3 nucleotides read TGCGCCAGCAGCTTGGATCGGGACAGGTACGAGCAGTACTTC.

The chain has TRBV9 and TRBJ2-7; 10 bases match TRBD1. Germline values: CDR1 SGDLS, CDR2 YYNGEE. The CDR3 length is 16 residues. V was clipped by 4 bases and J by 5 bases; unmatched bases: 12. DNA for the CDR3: TGTGCCAGCAGCCCGACCTGGGACAGGGGAATTCACGAGCAGTACTTC. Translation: CASSPTWDRGIHEQYF.